This section outlines one TCR beta chain sequence together with its context. The record originates from a study of T cell responses to AZD1222 COVID-19 vaccine. Researchers grouped second doses given at about 4 or about 12 weeks into one pool. From germline, CDR1 is SEHNR and CDR2 FQNEAQ (reference sequence). Trimming took off 1 base at V and 10 bases at J, with 16 bases between the two ends. This CDR3 is 15 amino acids long. Produced via immunoSEQ multiplex PCR; TCRdb's table is partial and in-frame only. Counted here are around 160,000 clones, about 90% occurring once; the ten biggest clones make up approximately 1.3%.

This specimen consisted of peripheral blood, obtained 28 days after the second AZD1222 dose. The receptor was derived from an adult who received the AZD1222 COVID-19 vaccine. The chain recombines TRBV7-9 with TRBJ2-2, with unresolved D. The CDR3 protein is CASSLDHRLTEELFF. CDR3 nucleotide sequence: TGTGCCAGCAGCTTAGATCACCGCCTCACAGAGGAGCTGTTTTTT.